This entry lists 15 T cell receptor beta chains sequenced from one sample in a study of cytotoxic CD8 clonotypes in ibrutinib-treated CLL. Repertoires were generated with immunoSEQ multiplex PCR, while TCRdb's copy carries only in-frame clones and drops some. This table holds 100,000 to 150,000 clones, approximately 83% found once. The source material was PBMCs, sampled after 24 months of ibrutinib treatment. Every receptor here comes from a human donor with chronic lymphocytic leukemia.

In nucleotides, the CDR3 is TGTGCCATCAGTGATCGTGCGGTCAACTATGGCTACACCTTC. Amino acid sequence: CAISDRAVNYGYTF. J is TRBJ1-2 and V is TRBV10-3; D gene uncertain. The CDR3 is 14 amino acids. CDR1 ENHRY and CDR2 SYGVKD come from the germline V gene. Trimming cost V 3 bases and J 2 bases, with 10 bases left between them.

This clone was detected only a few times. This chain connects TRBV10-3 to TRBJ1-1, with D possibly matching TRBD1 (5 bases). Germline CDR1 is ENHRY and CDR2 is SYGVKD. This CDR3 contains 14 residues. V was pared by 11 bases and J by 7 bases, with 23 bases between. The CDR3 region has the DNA TGTGCCCTAGCACCCAACGGGGGGAAGGGTGAAGCTTTCTTT. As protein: CALAPNGGKGEAFF.

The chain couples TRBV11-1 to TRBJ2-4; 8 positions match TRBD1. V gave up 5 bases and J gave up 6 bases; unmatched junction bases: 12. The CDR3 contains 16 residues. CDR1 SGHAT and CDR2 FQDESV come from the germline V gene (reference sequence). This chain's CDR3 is CASSARQGKSSNIQYF. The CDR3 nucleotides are TGTGCCAGCAGCGCGAGACAGGGGAAAAGTTCAAACATTCAGTACTTC. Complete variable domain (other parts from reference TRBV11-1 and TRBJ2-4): EAEVAQSPRYKITEKSQAVAFWCDPISGHATLYWYRQILGQGPELLVQFQDESVVDDSQLPKDRFSAERLKGVDSTLKIQPAELGDSAMYLCASSARQGKSSNIQYFGAGTRLSVL.

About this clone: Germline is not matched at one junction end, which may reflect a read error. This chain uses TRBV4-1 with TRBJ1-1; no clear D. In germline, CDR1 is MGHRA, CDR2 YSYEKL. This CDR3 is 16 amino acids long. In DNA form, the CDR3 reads TGCGCCAGCAGCGATCTGGGGTCGTCAAGGAACGCTGAAGCTTTCTTT. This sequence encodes CASSDLGSSRNAEAFF.

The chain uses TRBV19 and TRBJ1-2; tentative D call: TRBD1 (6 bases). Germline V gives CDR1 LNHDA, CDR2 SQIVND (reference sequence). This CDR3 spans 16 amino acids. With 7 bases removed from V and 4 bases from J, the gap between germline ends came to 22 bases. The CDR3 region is CASTSGRGQSSYGYTF. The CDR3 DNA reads TGTGCCAGTACCTCCGGACGGGGGCAAAGTAGCTATGGCTACACCTTC. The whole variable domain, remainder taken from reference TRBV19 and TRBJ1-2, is DGGITQSPKYLFRKEGQNVTLSCEQNLNHDAMYWYRQDPGQGLRLIYYSQIVNDFQKGDIAEGYSVSREKKESFPLTVTSAQKNPTAFYLCASTSGRGQSSYGYTFGSGTRLTVV.

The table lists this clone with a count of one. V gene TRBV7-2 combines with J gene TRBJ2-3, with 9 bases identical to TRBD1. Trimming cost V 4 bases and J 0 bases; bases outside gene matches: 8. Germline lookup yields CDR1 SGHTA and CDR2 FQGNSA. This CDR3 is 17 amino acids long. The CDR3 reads CASSSTNRGLSTDTQYF. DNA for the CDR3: TGTGCCAGCAGCTCCACTAACAGGGGGCTAAGCACAGATACGCAGTATTTT.

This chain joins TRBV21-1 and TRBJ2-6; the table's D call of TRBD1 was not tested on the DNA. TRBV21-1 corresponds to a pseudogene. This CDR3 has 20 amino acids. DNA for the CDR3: TGTGCCAGCAGCAAGCCTAACAGGGGGGAAGTTAGCTCTGGGGCCAACGTCCTGACTTTC. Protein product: CASSKPNRGEVSSGANVLTF.

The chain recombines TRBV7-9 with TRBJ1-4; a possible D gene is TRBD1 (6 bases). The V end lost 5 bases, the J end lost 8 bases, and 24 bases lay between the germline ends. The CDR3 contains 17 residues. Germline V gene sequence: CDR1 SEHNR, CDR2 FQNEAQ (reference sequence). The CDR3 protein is CASSSFGQPFSVEKLFF. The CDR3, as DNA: TGTGCCAGCAGCAGTTTCGGACAGCCATTTTCGGTGGAAAAACTGTTTTTT.

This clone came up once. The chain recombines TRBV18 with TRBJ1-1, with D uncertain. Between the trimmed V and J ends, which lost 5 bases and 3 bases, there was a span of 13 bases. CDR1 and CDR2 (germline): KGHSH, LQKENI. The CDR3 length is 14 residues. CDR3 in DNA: TGTGCCAGCTCAAAGGCAGAGTCTGACACTGAAGCTTTCTTT. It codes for CASSKAESDTEAFF.

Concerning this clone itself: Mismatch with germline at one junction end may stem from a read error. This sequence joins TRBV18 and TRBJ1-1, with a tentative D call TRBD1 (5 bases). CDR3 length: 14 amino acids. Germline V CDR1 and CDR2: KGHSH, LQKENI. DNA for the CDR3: TGTGCCAGCTCCCCACCGGGGGAGCTCTCGACAGCTTTCTTT. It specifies CASSPPGELSTAFF. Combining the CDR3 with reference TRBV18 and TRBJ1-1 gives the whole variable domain NAGVMQNPRHLVRRRGQEARLRCSPMKGHSHVYWYRQLPEEGLKFMVYLQKENIIDESGMPKERFSAEFPKEGPSILRIQQVVRGDSAAYFCASSPPGELSTAFFGQGTRLTVV.

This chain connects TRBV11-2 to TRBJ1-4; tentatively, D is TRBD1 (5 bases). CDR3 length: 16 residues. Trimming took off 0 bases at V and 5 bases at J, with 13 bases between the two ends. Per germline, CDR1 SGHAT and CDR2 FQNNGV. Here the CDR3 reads CASSLDLQGDNEKLFF. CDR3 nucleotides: TGTGCCAGCAGCTTAGACCTGCAGGGAGACAATGAAAAACTGTTTTTT.

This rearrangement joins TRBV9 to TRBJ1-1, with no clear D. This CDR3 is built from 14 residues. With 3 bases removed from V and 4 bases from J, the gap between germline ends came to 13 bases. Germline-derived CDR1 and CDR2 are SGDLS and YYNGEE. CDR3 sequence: CASSAELVVTEAFF. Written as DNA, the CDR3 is TGTGCCAGCAGCGCCGAATTAGTGGTCACTGAAGCTTTCTTT.

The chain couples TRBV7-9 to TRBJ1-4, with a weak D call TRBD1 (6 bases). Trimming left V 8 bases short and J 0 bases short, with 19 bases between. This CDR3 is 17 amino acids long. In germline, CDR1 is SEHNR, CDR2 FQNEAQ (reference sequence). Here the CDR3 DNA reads TGTGCCAGCTCCGTAGGCCGGGGGCCGCCAACTAATGAAAAACTGTTTTTT. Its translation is CASSVGRGPPTNEKLFF. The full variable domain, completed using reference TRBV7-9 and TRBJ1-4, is DTGVSQNPRHKITKRGQNVTFRCDPISEHNRLYWYRQTLGQGPEFLTYFQNEAQLEKSRLLSDRFSAERPKGSFSTLEIQRTEQGDSAMYLCASSVGRGPPTNEKLFFGSGTQLSVL.

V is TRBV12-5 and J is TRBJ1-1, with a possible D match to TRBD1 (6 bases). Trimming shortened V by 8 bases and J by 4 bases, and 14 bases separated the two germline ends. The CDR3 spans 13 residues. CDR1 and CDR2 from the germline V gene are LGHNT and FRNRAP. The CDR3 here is CASHQGWGTEAFF. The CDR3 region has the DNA TGTGCTAGTCATCAGGGGTGGGGCACTGAAGCTTTCTTT.

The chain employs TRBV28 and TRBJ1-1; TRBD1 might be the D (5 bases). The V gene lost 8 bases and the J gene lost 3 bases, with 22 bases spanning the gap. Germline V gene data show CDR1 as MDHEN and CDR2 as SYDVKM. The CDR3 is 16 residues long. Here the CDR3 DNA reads TGTGCCAGCCCCCCCGGCCGGGGACTGGGGGACACTGAAGCTTTCTTT. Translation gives CASPPGRGLGDTEAFF.